Shown below are 14 T cell receptor beta chains from a single sample sequenced in a study of blood T cell repertoires in COVID-19. The assay was immunoSEQ multiplex PCR, and TCRdb's table has in-frame clones only and misses some. The sample has about 180,000 clones, nearly 90% seen once. The sample comprised PBMCs or T cells enriched from blood (not recorded which). Source of these receptors: a woman aged 40 to 50 with acute COVID-19.

The chain combines TRBV11-2 with TRBJ2-6; a possible D gene is TRBD1 (5 bases). The CDR3 runs to 18 residues. Germline lookup yields CDR1 SGHAT and CDR2 FQNNGV. The ends were cut back, 2 bases at V and 2 bases at J, with 16 bases in the middle. CDR3 residues: CASSLRPGIPAGANVLTF. The CDR3, as DNA: TGTGCCAGCAGCTTACGGCCAGGGATTCCAGCTGGGGCCAACGTCCTGACTTTC. The whole variable domain, remainder taken from reference TRBV11-2 and TRBJ2-6, is EAGVAQSPRYKIIEKRQSVAFWCNPISGHATLYWYQQILGQGPKLLIQFQNNGVVDDSQLPKDRFSAERLKGVDSTLKIQPAKLEDSAVYLCASSLRPGIPAGANVLTFGAGSRLTVL.

The J gene is TRBJ2-7, the V gene TRBV10-3; D is perhaps TRBD2 (5 bases). CDR1 ENHRY and CDR2 SYGVKD come from the germline V gene. Trimming removed 4 bases at V and 2 bases at J, with 9 bases between. The CDR3 is 13 residues long. As DNA, the CDR3 is TGTGCCATCAGTGCCCTAGCAACCTACGAGCAGTACTTC. It codes for CAISALATYEQYF.

The J gene is TRBJ1-4, the V gene TRBV9, with 8 bases fitting TRBD1. Germline assignment: CDR1 SGDLS and CDR2 YYNGEE. V lost 4 bases to trimming and J lost 2 bases; unmatched junction nucleotides: 10. The CDR3 has 17 residues. CDR3 DNA sequence: TGTGCCAGCAGCCCGGACAGGGTGAGAGGGACTAATGAAAAACTGTTTTTT. Protein product: CASSPDRVRGTNEKLFF.

V usage is TRBV7-2 and J usage is TRBJ1-3, with 7 bases identical to TRBD1. With V trimmed by 4 bases and J by 0 bases, 15 bases remained unmatched. Germline-derived CDR1 and CDR2 are SGHTA and FQGNSA. This CDR3 has 19 amino acids. CDR3 residues: CASSSRGSGTASSGNTIYF. The DNA for the CDR3 is TGTGCCAGCAGCTCTAGGGGTTCCGGGACAGCCAGCTCTGGAAACACCATATATTTT.

The chain employs TRBV5-5 and TRBJ2-1; D may be TRBD2 (5 bases). The germline gives CDR1 SGHKS, CDR2 YYEKEE (reference sequence). The length of the CDR3 is 16 residues. V was clipped by 4 bases and J by 0 bases, with 14 bases between them. The CDR3 sequence: CASSHDGISSYNEQFF. CDR3 nucleotides: TGTGCCAGCAGCCACGACGGGATTAGCTCCTACAATGAGCAGTTCTTC.

This clone has just a few counts. The DNA of the CDR3 is TGCGCCAGCAGCTTGGGGCGGCAGGGCCTGTCCCCGCAAGAGACCCAGTACTTC. It is translated as CASSLGRQGLSPQETQYF. The chain uses TRBV5-1 and TRBJ2-5; a possible D gene is TRBD1 (5 bases). Trimming took off 0 bases at V and 2 bases at J, with 20 bases between the two ends. This CDR3 spans 18 amino acids. CDR1 SGHRS and CDR2 YFSETQ come from the germline V gene.

The CDR3 coding sequence is TGTGCCAGCACCTCCGGGAGCCCTGCAGATACGCAGTATTTT. It codes for CASTSGSPADTQYF. The chain has TRBV3-1 (or the pseudogene TRBV3-2) and TRBJ2-3; a weak D match, TRBD2 (6 bases). Germline V gene sequence: CDR1 LGHDT, CDR2 YNNKEL (reference sequence). Trimming removed 7 bases from V and 4 bases from J, with 15 bases in between. The CDR3 runs 14 residues.

The gene calls are TRBV2 and TRBJ1-5, with 8 bases lining up with TRBD1. The V gene end was trimmed by 1 base and the J gene end by 4 bases; junction bases not matched to a gene: 0. The CDR3 is 14 amino acids. CDR1 is SNHLY, CDR2 FYNNEI, per germline. DNA of the CDR3: TGTGCCAGCAGTGAAGACAGGGGGAATCAGCCCCAGCATTTT. Translating it yields CASSEDRGNQPQHF.

This chain joins TRBV7-2 and TRBJ2-5; 8 nucleotides line up with TRBD1. Germline CDR1 SGHTA, CDR2 FQGNSA. This CDR3 spans 16 amino acids. V lost 3 bases, J lost 3 bases, and 9 bases stayed unmatched. CDR3 in amino acids: CASSFPDRGWEETQYF. The CDR3 DNA reads TGTGCCAGCAGCTTCCCCGACAGGGGATGGGAAGAGACCCAGTACTTC.

The J gene is TRBJ1-4, the V gene TRBV2, with 8 positions matching TRBD1. This CDR3 comprises 13 residues. V lost 9 bases, J lost 5 bases, and 5 bases stayed unmatched. Germline V lookup: CDR1 SNHLY, CDR2 FYNNEI. In DNA, the CDR3 is TGTGCCAGACAGGGGGATTTGAATGAAAAACTGTTTTTT. Encoded protein: CARQGDLNEKLFF.

The chain is built from TRBV5-1 and TRBJ2-2; 9 bases agree with TRBD2. Germline CDR1 reads SGHRS; CDR2 reads YFSETQ. Losses at the gene ends were 4 bases for V and 3 bases for J; bases not matched to a gene: 4. CDR3 size: 15 residues. The CDR3 region is CASSPPSGDTGELFF. CDR3 in DNA: TGCGCCAGCAGCCCACCTAGCGGGGACACCGGGGAGCTGTTTTTT.

The chain employs TRBV9 and TRBJ1-2; possible D gene TRBD1, 5 bases. Germline V gene data show CDR1 as SGDLS and CDR2 as YYNGEE. Trimming stripped 3 bases from V and 2 bases from J, with 11 bases between. CDR3 length: 14 amino acids. This CDR3 is CASSAGHLNYGYTF. The CDR3 nucleotides are TGTGCCAGCAGCGCCGGACACTTAAACTATGGCTACACCTTC.

The genes are TRBV4-2 and TRBJ2-3, with 8 bases fitting TRBD2. The CDR3 totals 17 residues. Losses at the gene ends were 4 bases for V and 1 base for J; bases not matched to a gene: 10. Germline V lookup: CDR1 LGHNA, CDR2 YNFKEQ. The CDR3 region has the DNA TGTGCCAGCAGCCCCGTCGGGCGGGAGGATGGCACAGATACGCAGTATTTT. Translation: CASSPVGREDGTDTQYF.

This clone was observed a single time. CDR3 protein: CASRPLGSEAFF. The CDR3 DNA reads as TGTGCCAGTAGGCCGTTGGGCTCTGAAGCTTTCTTT. The gene calls are TRBV19 and TRBJ1-1; D uncertain. The CDR3 sequence is 12 residues long. Germline CDR1 and CDR2: LNHDA and SQIVND (reference sequence). V was shortened by 6 bases and J by 6 bases, with 11 bases between the two germline ends.